A selection of T cell receptor beta chains follows, all from one sample in a study of OX40 agonist ivuxolimab in advanced cancers. Repertoires were generated with immunoSEQ multiplex PCR, while TCRdb's copy carries only in-frame clones and drops some. The sample includes about 100,000 clones, about 91% of them seen just once. Sequencing was performed on CD4+ or CD8+ T cells sorted from blood, taken in a trial of the OX40 agonist ivuxolimab. These receptors all come from an adult with an advanced solid tumor such as melanoma, head and neck, liver or kidney cancer. CDR3s include the opening cysteine and the closing phenylalanine or tryptophan. The D gene is left open where the match is weak. Only part of the rows carry a size: once, few, many, or a class if the clone is expanded.

V gene,D gene,J gene,clone size,CDR3 DNA,CDR3 protein
TRBV7-9,NA,TRBJ1-1,NA,TGTGCCAGCAGCTTAGTTGGCAGCAGAAAGCCCACTGAAGCTTTCTTT,CASSLVGSRKPTEAFF
TRBV18,NA,TRBJ2-7,NA,TGTGCCAGCTCACCACTGAGAAGCTCCTACGAGCAGTACTTC,CASSPLRSSYEQYF
TRBV7-2,NA,TRBJ2-2,NA,TGTGCCAGCACTGGGGGGCTAGCGAACGGGGAGCTGTTTTTT,CASTGGLANGELFF
TRBV7-2,NA,TRBJ1-2,NA,TGTGCCAGCAGCCGAGATGGTTATGGCTACACCTTC,CASSRDGYGYTF
TRBV20-1,NA,TRBJ1-2,NA,TGCAGTGCTAGTAGGGGGTATGGCTACACCTTC,CSASRGYGYTF
TRBV27,NA,TRBJ1-2,NA,TGTGCCAGCTCCGTCGCAGGGGCAGGCTATGGCTACACCTTC,CASSVAGAGYGYTF
TRBV7-2,TRBD2,TRBJ2-2,once,TGTGCCAGCAGCTTACCTACTACTAGCGGGAGGGCCGGGGAGCTGTTTTTT,CASSLPTTSGRAGELFF
TRBV23-1,TRBD1,TRBJ1-5,NA,TGCGCCAGCAGTCACGCTTTACCCCGGGACAGGGGTGTTATTAGCAATCAGCCCCAGCATTTT,CASSHALPRDRGVISNQPQHF
TRBV7-2,NA,TRBJ2-7,NA,TGTGCCAGCAGCTTATCCAGCGGCTCCTACGAGCAGTACTTC,CASSLSSGSYEQYF
TRBV7-2,TRBD2,TRBJ2-1,once,TGTGCCAGCAGCACCCGACTAGCGGGAGGGGGTAGGAATGAGCAGTTCTTC,CASSTRLAGGGRNEQFF
TRBV14,NA,TRBJ2-3,NA,TGTGCCAGCAGCCATTGGGCAGATACGCAGTATTTT,CASSHWADTQYF
TRBV5-4,NA,TRBJ2-7,NA,TGTGCCAGCAGCTGGGGGACTGACGCCTCCTACGAGCAGTACTTC,CASSWGTDASYEQYF
TRBV18,NA,TRBJ1-3,NA,TGTGCCAGCTCCCCCGCGGCCTCCAGAAGCTCTGGAAACACCATATATTTT,CASSPAASRSSGNTIYF
TRBV6-5,NA,TRBJ1-3,NA,TGTGCCAGCAGCTCGATAGGAAACACCATATATTTT,CASSSIGNTIYF
TRBV7-8,NA,TRBJ1-4,once,TGTGCCAGCAGCCCGCGGGGGGGCTTTAATGAAAAACTGTTTTTT,CASSPRGGFNEKLFF
TRBV15,TRBD2,TRBJ2-1,NA,TGTGCCACCAGCCGCCTAGCGGGAGTTAATGAGCAGTTCTTC,CATSRLAGVNEQFF
TRBV6-1,TRBD1,TRBJ2-7,NA,TGTGCCAGCCAGGGGGTCACCGCCACCTACGAGCAGTACTTC,CASQGVTATYEQYF
TRBV28,NA,TRBJ2-7,NA,TGTGCCGCGGGACGGACCTACGAGCAGTACTTC,CAAGRTYEQYF
TRBV7-2,NA,TRBJ2-6,NA,TGTGCCAGGTCCGCTCTGGGGGCCAACGTCCTGACTTTC,CARSALGANVLTF
TRBV18,TRBD1,TRBJ2-1,NA,TGTGCCAGCTCACCAAAGAGTACAGGGGGCTACAATGAGCAGTTCTTC,CASSPKSTGGYNEQFF
TRBV18,NA,TRBJ1-1,once,TGTGCCAGCTCACCAATGGGGAAGAACACTGAAGCTTTCTTT,CASSPMGKNTEAFF
TRBV19,TRBD1,TRBJ1-5,NA,TGTGCCAGTAGTAAGGGCAGGGGGGGCGAGCGGCCCCAGCATTTT,CASSKGRGGERPQHF
TRBV7-8,NA,TRBJ2-3,NA,TGTGCCAGCAGCTTAGGGTGGGGGTACACAGATACGCAGTATTTT,CASSLGWGYTDTQYF
TRBV7-8,TRBD2,TRBJ2-2,NA,TGTGCCAGCAGCTTCTCTAGCGGGGTCGGCTCCGGGGAGCTGTTTTTT,CASSFSSGVGSGELFF
TRBV7-9,NA,TRBJ2-3,NA,TGTGCCAGCAGCTTGAGTTTAGGAAAAGGGAAGACAGATACGCAGTATTTT,CASSLSLGKGKTDTQYF
TRBV6-1,NA,TRBJ2-7,NA,TGTGCCAGCAGGAGGGTGGGGGCCTACGAGCAGTACTTC,CASRRVGAYEQYF
TRBV28,NA,TRBJ2-7,NA,TGTGCCAGCAGTTTTAAGGGGAGCGGGCAGTACTTC,CASSFKGSGQYF
TRBV7-9,NA,TRBJ1-1,NA,TGTGCCAGCAGCTTAACCAGGAACACTGAAGCTTTCTTT,CASSLTRNTEAFF
TRBV7-7,NA,TRBJ2-2,NA,TGTGCTAGCAGCCCCCGTACTGGGACGGTTACGAACACCGGGGAGCTGTTTTTT,CASSPRTGTVTNTGELFF
TRBV6-6,TRBD2,TRBJ2-7,NA,TGTGCCAGCAGTCAAGGACTAGCAGAGCAGTACTTC,CASSQGLAEQYF
TRBV2,NA,TRBJ1-1,NA,TGTGCCAGCAGTGAACAGGGGCGCATGGCTTTCTTT,CASSEQGRMAFF
TRBV5-8,NA,TRBJ2-7,NA,TGTGCCAGCAGCTTCGAGTCCGGGACACGACGTATGGAGCAGTACTTC,CASSFESGTRRMEQYF
TRBV4-3,TRBD2,TRBJ2-5,NA,TGCGCCAGCAGCCAAGATTTGCTAGCGGGAAGGCAAGAGACCCAGTACTTC,CASSQDLLAGRQETQYF
TRBV5-1,TRBD1,TRBJ2-5,NA,TGCGCCAGCAGCTCAACACAGGGGGCTGAGACCCAGTACTTC,CASSSTQGAETQYF
TRBV7-9,NA,TRBJ2-5,NA,TGTGCCAGCGGCCGAGGGACCCTACAAGAGACCCAGTACTTC,CASGRGTLQETQYF
TRBV30,TRBD2,TRBJ2-1,NA,TGTGCCTGGAGTGGCGGGAGGGCTTACAATGAGCAGTTCTTC,CAWSGGRAYNEQFF
TRBV5-6,NA,TRBJ1-1,NA,TGTGCCAGCAGCCCGGGGGTGGGGACTATGAACACTGAAGCTTTCTTT,CASSPGVGTMNTEAFF